This passage covers 6 T cell receptor beta chains from one sample sequenced in a study of T cells in Graves' hyperthyroidism and ophthalmopathy. RNA transcripts were the template for amplifying TCR beta CDR3 regions. Using the HTBI primer set, a first-round RT-PCR was run on the TCR CDR3. MiXCR was run by TCRdb on the multiplex PCR reads, yielding one entry per CDR3 protein. Among some 400,000 distinct CDR3 sequences, around 13% were seen once, and the ten largest hold approximately 11%. The sample was blood. These receptors all come from a woman between 55 and 75 years old with Graves' hyperthyroidism.

This clonotype was observed at least ten times. This chain uses TRBV14 with TRBJ2-7; TRBD2 agrees at 7 bases. The CDR3 has 15 amino acids. Trimming at V came to 4 bases and at J to 2 bases, leaving 8 bases not matched to a gene. CDR1 SGHDN and CDR2 FVKESK come from the germline V gene. The CDR3 is CASSPRAGTAYEQYF. For the CDR3, the DNA is TGTGCCAGCAGCCCACGAGCGGGGACTGCCTACGAGCAGTACTTC. Combining the CDR3 with reference TRBV14 and TRBJ2-7 gives the whole variable domain EAGVTQFPSHSVIEKGQTVTLRCDPISGHDNLYWYRRVMGKEIKFLLHFVKESKQDESGMPNNRFLAERTGGTYSTLKVQPAELEDSGVYFCASSPRAGTAYEQYFGPGTRLTVT.

The J gene is TRBJ1-5, the V gene TRBV5-6; 8 bases are shared with TRBD1. The germline V gene has CDR1 SGHDT and CDR2 YYEEEE. The CDR3 runs 16 residues. Unmatched junction bases numbered 8, after V lost 0 bases and J lost 6 bases. The CDR3 DNA follows: TGTGCCAGCAGCTTGGGGCCCAGGGGGCAAGGTCAGCCCCAGCATTTT. This codes for CASSLGPRGQGQPQHF. The full variable domain, its missing parts supplied by reference TRBV5-6 and TRBJ1-5, is DAGVTQSPTHLIKTRGQQVTLRCSPKSGHDTVSWYQQALGQGPQFIFQYYEEEERQRGNFPDRFSGHQFPNYSSELNVNALLLGDSALYLCASSLGPRGQGQPQHFGDGTRLSIL.

This rearrangement joins TRBV18 to TRBJ1-1; D is possibly TRBD1 (6 bases). This CDR3 comprises 17 residues. CDR1 is KGHSH and CDR2 is LQKENI in the germline V gene. V lost 2 bases and J lost 3, with 19 bases in between. CDR3 residues: CASSPVNQGHGYTEAFF. The CDR3 nucleotides are TGTGCCAGCTCACCAGTCAATCAGGGGCATGGGTACACTGAAGCTTTCTTT.

As concerns this clonotype: A clone one base away is much larger, so this may be a read error. J is TRBJ2-7 and V is TRBV20-1; a possible D gene is TRBD2 (5 bases). Germline loops: CDR1 DFQATT, CDR2 SNEGSKA (reference sequence). The CDR3 sequence is 16 residues long. The V gene lost 7 bases and the J gene lost 2 bases, with 24 bases spanning the gap. In DNA form, the CDR3 reads TGCAGTGATAGCGCTCGCGTTGAGCAGGCCGCCTACGAGCAGTACTTC. As protein: CSDSARVEQAAYEQYF.

Many counts were recorded for this clonotype. The genes are TRBV11-2 and TRBJ2-5, with D possibly being TRBD2 (7 bases). The CDR3 extends over 15 amino acids. V was cut by 7 bases and J by 0 bases, with 15 bases left in between. The germline gives CDR1 SGHAT, CDR2 FQNNGV. The CDR3 coding sequence is TGTGCCAGCACCGACGAGGGGGGGTACCAAGAGACCCAGTACTTC. This translates into CASTDEGGYQETQYF.

Concerning this clonotype itself: A read error may be the cause here, since a much bigger clone is one base away. The CDR3 DNA reads TGTGCCTGCAGCCAAGATGGGATAAAGGGGGAAGCTTTCTTT. Amino acid sequence: CACSQDGIKGEAFF. The genes are TRBV3-1 and TRBJ1-1; TRBD1 is a possible D gene (5 bases). The CDR3 totals 14 residues. The germline V gene has CDR1 LGHDT and CDR2 YNNKEL (reference sequence). Combining the CDR3 with reference TRBV3-1 and TRBJ1-1 gives the whole variable domain DTAVSQTPKYLVTQMGNDKSIKCEQNLGHDTMYWYKQDSKKFLKIMFSYNNKELIINETVPNRFSPKSPDKAHLNLHINSLELGDSAVYFCACSQDGIKGEAFFGQGTRLTVV.